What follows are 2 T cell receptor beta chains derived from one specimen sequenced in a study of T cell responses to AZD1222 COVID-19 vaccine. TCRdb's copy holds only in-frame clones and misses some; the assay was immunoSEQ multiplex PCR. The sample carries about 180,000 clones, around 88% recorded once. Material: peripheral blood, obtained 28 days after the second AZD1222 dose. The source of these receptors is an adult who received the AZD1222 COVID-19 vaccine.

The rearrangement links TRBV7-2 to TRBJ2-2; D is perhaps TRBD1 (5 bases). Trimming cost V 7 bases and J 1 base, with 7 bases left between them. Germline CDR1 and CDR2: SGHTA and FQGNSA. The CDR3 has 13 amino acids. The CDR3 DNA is TGTGCCAGCACCGACAGGAACACCGGGGAGCTGTTTTTT. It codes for CASTDRNTGELFF.

The CDR3 DNA follows: TGTGCCAGCAGCTTAAGCGTCACTGGAAAAGAGACCCAGTACTTC. This translates into CASSLSVTGKETQYF. V is TRBV5-8 and J is TRBJ2-5, with unresolved D. This CDR3 contains 15 residues. Trimming removed 2 bases at V and 3 bases at J, with 14 bases between. CDR1 SGHTS and CDR2 YDEGEE come from the germline V gene.